This section outlines one T cell receptor beta chain sequence together with its context. The antigen is unknown. The data were obtained in a study of T-cell memory formation after mild COVID-19. About the study: For the most part, TCR clusters were specific to one donor.

The CDR3 spans 11 residues. Germline V gene data show CDR1 as DFQATT and CDR2 as SNEGSKA (reference sequence). Trimming cost V 8 bases and J 5 bases, with 12 bases left between them. Findings and limits, study-wide: CD4+ contracting clones lay mainly in CM and EM, CD8+ ones in EMRA.

TCRdb analysed the 5' RACE reads with MiXCR anew, one entry per CDR3 protein. This table has about 440,000 distinct CDR3 sequences, 20% appearing once. Sequenced sample: PBMCs or a T cell subset sorted from them (not recorded which). V is TRBV20-1 and J is TRBJ2-5; D ambiguous. The TCR originated in an adult woman who had mild COVID-19 (a few samples of this study predate the infection). Cell type and time point are not known. The DNA for the CDR3 is TGCAGTTGCCCTTTTTTCGAGACCCAGTACTTC. It translates to CSCPFFETQYF.